The entry below describes one TCR beta chain. This CDR3 contains 16 residues. TCRdb reprocessed the 5' RACE reads and keeps a single row for each CDR3 protein, giving no DNA. In all, the sample yields 550,000 to 600,000 distinct CDR3 sequences. The data derive from a study of T cells expressing NK-cell markers. The J gene is TRBJ2-1, the V gene TRBV12-3 or TRBV12-4; the D gene TCRdb calls, TRBD1, cannot be checked with no DNA. Sequencing was performed on blood T cells: a sorted CD56 or NKG2C T cell subset, CD4+ or CD8+ T cells, or bulk PBMC T cells (not recorded which). This receptor was taken from a man aged 18 to 29 in good health. CDR3 sequence: CASSLGGPGPYNEQFF.